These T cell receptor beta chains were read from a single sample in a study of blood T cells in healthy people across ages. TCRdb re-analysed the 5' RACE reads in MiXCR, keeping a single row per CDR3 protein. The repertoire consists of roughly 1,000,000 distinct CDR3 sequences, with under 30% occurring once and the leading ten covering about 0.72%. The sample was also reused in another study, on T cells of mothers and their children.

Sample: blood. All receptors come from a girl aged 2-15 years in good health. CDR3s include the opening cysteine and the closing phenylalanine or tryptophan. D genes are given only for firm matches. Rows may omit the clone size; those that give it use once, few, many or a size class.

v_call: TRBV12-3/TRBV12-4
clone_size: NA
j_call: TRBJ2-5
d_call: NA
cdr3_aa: CASSPMAGEETQYF
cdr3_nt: TGTGCCAGCAGTCCAATGGCAGGGGAAGAGACCCAGTACTTC

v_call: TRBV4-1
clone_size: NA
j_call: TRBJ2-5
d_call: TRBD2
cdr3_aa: CASSKASGQETQYF
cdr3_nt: TGCGCCAGCAGCAAAGCTAGCGGCCAAGAGACCCAGTACTTC

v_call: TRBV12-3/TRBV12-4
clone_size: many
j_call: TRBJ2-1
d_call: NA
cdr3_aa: CASSFFYEQFF
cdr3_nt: TGTGCCAGCAGTTTCTTCTACGAGCAGTTCTTC

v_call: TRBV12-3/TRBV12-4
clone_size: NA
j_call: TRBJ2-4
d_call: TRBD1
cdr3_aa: CASIFSLTGESAKNIQYF
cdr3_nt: TGTGCCAGCATCTTCAGCCTTACAGGGGAGAGCGCCAAAAACATTCAGTACTTC

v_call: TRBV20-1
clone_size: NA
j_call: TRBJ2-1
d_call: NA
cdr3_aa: CSARDSPFRNNEQFF
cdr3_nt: TGCAGTGCTAGAGATTCGCCCTTTAGAAACAATGAGCAGTTCTTC

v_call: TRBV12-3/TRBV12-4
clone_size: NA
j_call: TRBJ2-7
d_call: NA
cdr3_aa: CASSESIGGTYEQYF
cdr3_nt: TGTGCCAGCAGTGAATCCATAGGGGGTACCTACGAGCAGTACTTC

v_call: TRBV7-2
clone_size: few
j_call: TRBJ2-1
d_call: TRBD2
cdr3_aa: CASKAVAGAYNEQFF
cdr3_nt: TGTGCCAGCAAGGCGGTAGCGGGAGCCTACAATGAGCAGTTCTTC

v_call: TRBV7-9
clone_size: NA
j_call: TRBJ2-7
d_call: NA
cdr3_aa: CASTLLSGTTYEQYF
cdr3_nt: TGTGCCAGCACCCTTCTGAGCGGGACAACCTACGAGCAGTACTTC

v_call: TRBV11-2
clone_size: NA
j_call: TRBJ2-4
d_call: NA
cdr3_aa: CASSLGGQNIQYF
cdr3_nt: TGTGCCAGCAGCTTGGGTGGGCAAAACATTCAGTACTTC

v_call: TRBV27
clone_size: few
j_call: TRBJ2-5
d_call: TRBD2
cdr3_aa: CASSLIAGGGQETQYF
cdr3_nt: TGTGCCAGCAGTCTAATAGCGGGAGGAGGCCAAGAGACCCAGTACTTC

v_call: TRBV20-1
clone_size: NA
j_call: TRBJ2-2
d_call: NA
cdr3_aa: CSASRERELFF
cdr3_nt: TGCAGTGCTAGTCGTGAGAGGGAGCTGTTTTTT

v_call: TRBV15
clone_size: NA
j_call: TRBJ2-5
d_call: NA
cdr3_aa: CATKVPGATETQYF
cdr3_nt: TGTGCCACCAAAGTTCCGGGAGCCACAGAGACCCAGTACTTC

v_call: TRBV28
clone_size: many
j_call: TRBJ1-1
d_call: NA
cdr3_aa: CASTLNTEAFF
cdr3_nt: TGTGCCAGCACCCTGAACACTGAAGCTTTCTTT

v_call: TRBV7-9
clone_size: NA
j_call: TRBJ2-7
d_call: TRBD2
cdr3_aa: CASSDGLAGGQISYEQYF
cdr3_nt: TGTGCCAGCAGCGACGGACTAGCGGGAGGGCAGATCTCCTACGAGCAGTACTTC

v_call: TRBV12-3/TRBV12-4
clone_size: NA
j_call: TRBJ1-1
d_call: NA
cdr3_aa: CASSFRSMNTEAFF
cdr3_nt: TGTGCCAGCAGTTTCCGGAGCATGAACACTGAAGCTTTCTTT

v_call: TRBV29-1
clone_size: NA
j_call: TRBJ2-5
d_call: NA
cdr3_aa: CSVIQGIGFGETQYF
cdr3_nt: TGCAGCGTTATCCAGGGGATAGGTTTTGGAGAGACCCAGTACTTC

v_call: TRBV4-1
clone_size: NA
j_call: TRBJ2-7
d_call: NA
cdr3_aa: CASSPQDAYEQYF
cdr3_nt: TGCGCCAGCAGCCCTCAAGATGCCTACGAGCAGTACTTC

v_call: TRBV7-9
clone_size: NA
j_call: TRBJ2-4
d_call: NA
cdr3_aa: CASSLVTGPSGKYIQYF
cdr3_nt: TGTGCCAGCAGCCTCGTGACAGGCCCCAGCGGAAAGTACATTCAGTACTTC

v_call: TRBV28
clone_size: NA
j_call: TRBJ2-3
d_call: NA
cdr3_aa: CASRGVSAQPADTQYF
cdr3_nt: TGTGCCAGCCGTGGGGTATCGGCCCAGCCCGCAGATACGCAGTATTTT

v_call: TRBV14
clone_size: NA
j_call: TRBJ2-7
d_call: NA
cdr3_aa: CASSPQIGRDEQYF
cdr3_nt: TGTGCCAGCAGCCCGCAAATTGGACGAGACGAGCAGTACTTC

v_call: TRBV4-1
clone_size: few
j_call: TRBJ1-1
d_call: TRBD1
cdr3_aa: CASSQDGTRGTEAFF
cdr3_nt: TGCGCCAGCAGCCAAGACGGAACCAGGGGGACTGAAGCTTTCTTT

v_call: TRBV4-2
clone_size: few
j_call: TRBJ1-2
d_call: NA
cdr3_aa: CASSQGLGALGYTF
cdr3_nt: TGTGCCAGCAGCCAAGGTCTGGGGGCGCTTGGCTACACCTTC

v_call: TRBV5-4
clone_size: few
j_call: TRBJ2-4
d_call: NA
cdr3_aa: CASSVDAQGIQYF
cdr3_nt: TGTGCCAGCAGCGTAGACGCCCAGGGCATTCAGTACTTC

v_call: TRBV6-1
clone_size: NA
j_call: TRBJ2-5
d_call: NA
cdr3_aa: CASSGVAEETQYF
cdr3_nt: TGTGCCAGCAGTGGAGTGGCCGAAGAGACCCAGTACTTC

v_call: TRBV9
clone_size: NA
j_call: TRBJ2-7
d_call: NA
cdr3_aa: CASSAGTLPYEQYF
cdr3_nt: TGTGCCAGCAGCGCCGGGACCCTTCCCTACGAGCAGTACTTC

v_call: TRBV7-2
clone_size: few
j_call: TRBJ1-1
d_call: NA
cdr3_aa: CASSLALGGGNTEAFF
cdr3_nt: TGTGCCAGCAGCTTAGCGCTCGGCGGGGGGAACACTGAAGCTTTCTTT

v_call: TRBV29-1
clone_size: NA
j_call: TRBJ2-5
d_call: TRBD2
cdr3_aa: CSVGSSGGREQIF
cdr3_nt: TGCAGCGTTGGGTCTAGCGGGGGGCGTGAGCAGATCTTC

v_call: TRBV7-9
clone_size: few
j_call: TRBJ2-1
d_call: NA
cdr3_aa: CASSHGTERHF
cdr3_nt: TGTGCCAGCAGCCATGGGACCGAGCGACACTTC

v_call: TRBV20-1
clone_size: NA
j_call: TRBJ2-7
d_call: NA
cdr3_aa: CSGMAGTYEQYF
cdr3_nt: TGCAGTGGTATGGCAGGTACCTACGAGCAGTACTTC

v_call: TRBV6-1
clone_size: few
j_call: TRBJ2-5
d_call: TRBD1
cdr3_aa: CVSTRTGRIQETQYF
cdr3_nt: TGTGTCAGCACTAGGACAGGGAGGATTCAAGAGACCCAGTACTTC

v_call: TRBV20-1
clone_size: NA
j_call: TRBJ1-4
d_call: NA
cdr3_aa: CSAAPGGLNEKLFF
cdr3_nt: TGCAGTGCCGCTCCGGGCGGGTTAAACGAAAAACTGTTTTTT

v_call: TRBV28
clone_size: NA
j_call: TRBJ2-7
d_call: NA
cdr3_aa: CASSLRGLTLLNYEQYF
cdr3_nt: TGTGCCAGCAGTCTTCGGGGTTTGACTCTGCTAAACTACGAGCAGTACTTC

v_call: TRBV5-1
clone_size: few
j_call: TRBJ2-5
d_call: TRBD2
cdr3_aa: CASSLTFGGSFAGETQYF
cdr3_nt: TGCGCCAGCAGCTTAACCTTTGGCGGGAGCTTCGCGGGAGAGACCCAGTACTTC

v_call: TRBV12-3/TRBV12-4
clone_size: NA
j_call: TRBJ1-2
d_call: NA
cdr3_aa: CASSLLPGANYGYTF
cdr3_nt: TGTGCCAGCAGTTTACTCCCGGGAGCGAACTATGGCTACACCTTC

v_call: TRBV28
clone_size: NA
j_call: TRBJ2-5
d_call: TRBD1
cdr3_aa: CASSLQGAMGQETQYF
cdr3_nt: TGTGCCAGCAGTCTACAGGGGGCAATGGGCCAAGAGACCCAGTACTTC

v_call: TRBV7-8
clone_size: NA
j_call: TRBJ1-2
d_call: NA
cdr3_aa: CASSLPSIWGYTF
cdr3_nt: TGTGCCAGCAGCTTACCCTCAATCTGGGGCTACACCTTC

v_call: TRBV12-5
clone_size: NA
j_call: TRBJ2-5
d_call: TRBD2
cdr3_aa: CASGLGGRRSGGDEQSF
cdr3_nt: TGTGCTAGTGGTTTGGGGGGGAGGAGGAGCGGGGGCGATGAGCAGTCCTTC

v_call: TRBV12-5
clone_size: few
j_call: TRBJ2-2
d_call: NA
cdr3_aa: CASGLVSRGTGELFF
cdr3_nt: TGTGCTAGTGGTTTGGTTTCGCGTGGGACCGGGGAGCTGTTTTTT

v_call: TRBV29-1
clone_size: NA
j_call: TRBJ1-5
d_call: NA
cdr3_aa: CSVGGNQPQHF
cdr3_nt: TGCAGCGTGGGCGGCAATCAGCCCCAGCATTTT

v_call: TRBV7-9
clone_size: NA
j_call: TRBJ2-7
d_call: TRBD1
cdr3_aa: CASSATGDYEQYF
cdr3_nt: TGTGCCAGCAGCGCAACAGGGGACTACGAGCAGTACTTC

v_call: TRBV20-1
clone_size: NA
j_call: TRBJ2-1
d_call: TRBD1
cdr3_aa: CSAMTGEAQIFYNVQFF
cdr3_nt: TGCAGTGCTATGACAGGGGAAGCGCAAATTTTCTACAATGTGCAGTTCTTC

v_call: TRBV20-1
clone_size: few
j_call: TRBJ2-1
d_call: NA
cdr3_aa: CSASYRPEYNEQFF
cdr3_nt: TGCAGTGCTAGCTACAGGCCAGAATACAATGAGCAGTTCTTC

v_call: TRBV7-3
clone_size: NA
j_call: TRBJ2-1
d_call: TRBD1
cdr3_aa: CASSLGTGSLGEQFF
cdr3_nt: TGTGCCAGCAGCTTAGGGACAGGGTCGTTAGGAGAGCAGTTCTTC

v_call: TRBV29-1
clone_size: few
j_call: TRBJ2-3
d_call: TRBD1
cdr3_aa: CSGDRDPDTQYF
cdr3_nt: TGCAGCGGGGACAGGGACCCAGATACGCAGTATTTT

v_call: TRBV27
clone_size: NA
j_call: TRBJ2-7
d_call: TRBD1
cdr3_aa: CASSLGQGYYEQYF
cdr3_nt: TGTGCCAGCAGCTTAGGACAGGGATACTACGAGCAGTACTTC

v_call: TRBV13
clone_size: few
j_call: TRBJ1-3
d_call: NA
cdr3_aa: CASSYRTDVGNTIYF
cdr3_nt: TGTGCCAGCAGCTATAGGACAGATGTTGGAAACACCATATATTTT